These 32 T cell receptor beta chains were all obtained from the same sample, sequenced in a study of OX40 agonist ivuxolimab in advanced cancers. Libraries were prepared through the immunoSEQ multiplex PCR assay. Here the immuneACCESS table is served through TCRdb, limited to in-frame sequences with V and J called. Missing clones are a known gap in these copies; in checked studies unresolved V genes cover under half, and the rest lacks a known reason. In all, the sample holds tens of thousands of clones, and roughly 87% of those were seen once. The ten largest clones capture 0.33% of the sample. The sequenced sample was CD4+ or CD8+ T cells sorted from blood, obtained in a trial of the OX40 agonist ivuxolimab. The receptors here all came from an adult with an advanced solid tumor such as melanoma, head and neck, liver or kidney cancer.

This sequence joins TRBV6-4 and TRBJ1-1; D unclear. The CDR3 has 14 residues. Germline assignment: CDR1 MRHNA and CDR2 SNTAGT. V gave up 2 bases and J gave up 1 base, with 8 bases separating them. The CDR3 region is CASSDGSRNTEAFF. The CDR3 nucleotides read TGTGCCAGCAGTGACGGCTCAAGGAACACTGAAGCTTTCTTT.

V is TRBV6-5 and J is TRBJ1-5, with D perhaps TRBD1 (6 bases). Germline CDR1 reads MNHEY; CDR2 reads SVGAGI. Trimming removed 6 bases from V and 0 bases from J, with 12 bases in between. The CDR3 runs to 15 residues. The CDR3 bases are TGTGCCAGCAGAAACTCGGGACATAGCAATCAGCCCCAGCATTTT. Protein sequence: CASRNSGHSNQPQHF.

The chain recombines TRBV19 with TRBJ1-2; 8 bases are a match to TRBD1. The V segment lost 5 bases and the J segment 8 bases; nucleotides outside the gene matches: 7. Germline V CDR1 and CDR2: LNHDA, SQIVND (reference sequence). CDR3 length: 13 residues. The CDR3 DNA reads TGTGCCAGTAGTCCCGGACAGGGTCAGGGCTACACCTTC. Translation gives CASSPGQGQGYTF.

This chain joins TRBV30 and TRBJ1-6; TRBD1 agrees at 7 bases. CDR3 length: 14 amino acids. The trim removed 3 bases at V and 9 bases at J, leaving 8 bases unmatched. Germline assignment: CDR1 GTSNPN and CDR2 SVGIG (reference sequence). CDR3 nucleotides: TGTGCCTGGAGCGGTACGACAGGGTCTTCACCCCTCCACTTT. It encodes CAWSGTTGSSPLHF.

In regard to this clone: Other DNA sequences in this specimen translate into the identical CDR3. The genes are TRBV5-1 and TRBJ2-5, with D unresolved. The length of the CDR3 is 11 residues. In germline, CDR1 is SGHRS, CDR2 YFSETQ. V gave up 1 base and J gave up 4 bases, with 2 bases separating them. The CDR3, as DNA: TGCGCCAGCAGCTTGCGAGAGACCCAGTACTTC. Translating gives CASSLRETQYF.

The rearrangement joins TRBV5-1 to TRBJ1-1; 7 bases align to TRBD1. The CDR3 consists of 16 residues. Germline V lookup: CDR1 SGHRS, CDR2 YFSETQ. The J segment lost 1 base and the V segment lost 4 bases, leaving 10 bases of the junction unmatched. As DNA, the CDR3 is TGCGCCAGCAGCGCCGGGGACAGTATTACGAACACTGAAGCTTTCTTT. Its translation: CASSAGDSITNTEAFF. The complete variable domain, with remaining parts taken from reference TRBV5-1 and TRBJ1-1, reads KAGVTQTPRYLIKTRGQQVTLSCSPISGHRSVSWYQQTPGQGLQFLFEYFSETQRNKGNFPGRFSGRQFSNSRSEMNVSTLELGDSALYLCASSAGDSITNTEAFFGQGTRLTVV.

This chain connects TRBV6-6 to TRBJ2-1; a weak D match, TRBD1 (7 bases). The CDR3 runs 15 residues. Deletions cut 4 bases from V and 0 bases from J, with 10 bases between. Germline V CDR1 and CDR2: MNHNY, SVGAGI (reference sequence). CDR3 amino acids: CASSLRDSSYNEQFF. CDR3 DNA: TGTGCCAGCAGTTTGCGGGACAGCTCCTACAATGAGCAGTTCTTC.

This chain connects TRBV5-4 to TRBJ2-1, with D perhaps given as TRBD1 or TRBD2 (6 bases each). Looked up from germline, CDR1 is SGHNT and CDR2 is YYREEE (reference sequence). The CDR3 is made up of 13 amino acids. V was trimmed by 4 bases and J by 9 bases, leaving 14 bases between them. The CDR3 DNA is TGTGCCAGCAGCAGCCCGGGGGCAGGTGAGCAGTTCTTC. This encodes CASSSPGAGEQFF.

As DNA, the CDR3 is TGTGCCAGCAGCGCCGAGAGCGAAGGACGGGACAGGGGCTACGAGCAGTACGTC. It yields the protein CASSAESEGRDRGYEQYV. The V call is TRBV21-1, the J call TRBJ2-7; TRBD1 is the table's D call, not checked against the DNA. TRBV21-1 is a pseudogene. There are 18 residues in the CDR3.

This chain connects TRBV10-2 to TRBJ2-5; 10 nucleotides align to TRBD2. V lost 0 bases to trimming and J lost 5 bases; unmatched junction nucleotides: 3. Germline V gene lookup returns CDR1 WSHSY and CDR2 SAAADI. The CDR3 loop spans 15 amino acids. CDR3 sequence reads: CASSESTSGAETQYF. The CDR3 DNA follows: TGCGCCAGCAGTGAGTCCACTAGCGGGGCTGAGACCCAGTACTTC.

The chain combines TRBV6-6 with TRBJ2-1; either TRBD1 or TRBD2 may fit D (5 bases each). Per germline, CDR1 MNHNY and CDR2 SVGAGI (reference sequence). The CDR3 has 14 residues. The V end was cut by 2 bases, the J end by 2 bases, with 7 bases between. The CDR3 nucleotides are TGTGCCAGCAGTTACGGGACGGCCTACAATGAGCAGTTCTTC. Its translation: CASSYGTAYNEQFF.

V and J are TRBV29-1 and TRBJ2-4; 7 bases fit TRBD1. The CDR3 is 13 residues long. Losses at the gene ends were 6 bases for V and 6 bases for J; bases not matched to a gene: 8. Germline lookup yields CDR1 SQVTM and CDR2 ANQGSEA. CDR3 nucleotides: TGCAGCGTGCGCAGTCGACAGGGAAACATTCAGTACTTC. Its protein is CSVRSRQGNIQYF.

The rearrangement links TRBV6-6 to TRBJ1-1; D gene ambiguous. The germline CDR1 and CDR2 sequences are MNHNY and SVGAGI (reference sequence). CDR3 length: 15 residues. The V end was cut by 6 bases, the J end by 6 bases, with 20 bases between. CDR3 region: CASSPGQFSKAEAFF. The CDR3, as DNA: TGTGCCAGCAGCCCTGGCCAGTTCTCAAAGGCTGAAGCTTTCTTT.

Here the CDR3 DNA reads TGTGCCAGTAGTATGCAGGTTACTAACTATGGCTACACCTTC. It encodes CASSMQVTNYGYTF. J is TRBJ1-2 and V is TRBV19, with D uncertain. With 3 bases removed from V and 0 bases from J, the gap between germline ends came to 8 bases. The germline CDR1 and CDR2 sequences are LNHDA and SQIVND (reference sequence). This CDR3 has 14 amino acids.

The V call is TRBV29-1, the J call TRBJ1-1; D gene uncertain. Germline V CDR1 and CDR2: SQVTM, ANQGSEA. V shed 6 bases and J shed 3 bases, with 14 bases lying between them. This CDR3 has 13 residues. The CDR3 protein is CSVRFRKDTEAFF. The DNA of the CDR3 is TGCAGCGTGAGGTTCCGTAAGGACACTGAAGCTTTCTTT.

The rearrangement joins TRBV18 to TRBJ1-2; no reliable D call. The CDR3 is 14 amino acids. With 3 bases removed from V and 6 bases from J, the gap between germline ends came to 14 bases. Germline V lookup: CDR1 KGHSH, CDR2 LQKENI. For the CDR3, the DNA is TGTGCCAGCTCACCCCTGCTTGGGCAGGATGGCTACACCTTC. Residues: CASSPLLGQDGYTF.

The count of this clone is one. The chain links TRBV5-6 to TRBJ1-2, with TRBD1 identical over 9 bases. Germline assignment: CDR1 SGHDT and CDR2 YYEEEE. V trimming: 4 bases; J trimming: 6 bases; junction bases outside the gene matches: 4. The CDR3 covers 13 residues. The CDR3: CASSQGQGNGYTF. In DNA form, the CDR3 reads TGTGCCAGCAGCCAGGGACAGGGAAATGGCTACACCTTC.

The rearrangement joins TRBV5-6 to TRBJ2-1; 11 nucleotides agree with TRBD2. The CDR3 is 16 amino acids. Germline values: CDR1 SGHDT, CDR2 YYEEEE. V shed 4 bases, J shed 7 bases, and the junction held 10 bases outside the gene matches. CDR3 coding DNA: TGTGCCAGCAGCACAATTAGCGGGGGGGCCAATAATGAGCAGTTCTTC. This sequence encodes CASSTISGGANNEQFF.

This clone was recorded once. Here the CDR3 reads CASSVVPTGELFF. Written as DNA, the CDR3 is TGTGCCAGCAGCGTAGTCCCCACCGGGGAGCTGTTTTTT. J is TRBJ2-2 and V is TRBV9; D remains unclear. From germline, CDR1 is SGDLS and CDR2 YYNGEE. This CDR3 spans 13 amino acids. The ends were cut back, 0 bases at V and 4 bases at J, with 4 bases in the middle.

Notes on this clone: At one boundary the junction diverges from the germline segment, which might be a read error. The gene calls are TRBV15 and TRBJ1-2; the D gene is possibly TRBD1 (5 bases). This CDR3 has 13 amino acids. Looked up from germline, CDR1 is LNHNV and CDR2 is YYDKDF (reference sequence). In DNA form, the CDR3 reads TGTGCCACCAGCAGAGATGGAGGGGCGATCCAGGGCTTC. Its protein is CATSRDGGAIQGF. The full variable domain, in which reference TRBV15 and TRBJ1-2 provide the parts outside the CDR3, is DAMVIQNPRYQVTQFGKPVTLSCSQTLNHNVMYWYQQKSSQAPKLLFHYYDKDFNNEADTPDNFQSRRPNTSFCFLDIRSPGLGDTAMYLCATSRDGGAIQGFGSGTRLTVV.

The chain employs TRBV18 and TRBJ2-1; TRBD2 aligns across 10 bases. There are 16 residues in the CDR3. The germline CDR1 and CDR2 sequences are KGHSH and LQKENI. V lost 2 bases, J lost 4 bases, and 5 bases stayed unmatched. CDR3 nucleotide sequence: TGTGCCAGCTCACCAATTAGCGGGGGGCAATACAATGAGCAGTTCTTC. Translating it yields CASSPISGGQYNEQFF.

The chain combines TRBV30 with TRBJ1-5, with D uncertain. Germline V gene lookup returns CDR1 GTSNPN and CDR2 SVGIG (reference sequence). The germline V and J ends were trimmed by 5 bases and 3 bases, with 14 bases remaining between them. This CDR3 comprises 14 residues. As DNA, the CDR3 is TGTGCCTGGTCGGCCGGGAGCTACAATCAGCCCCAGCATTTT. Its protein is CAWSAGSYNQPQHF.

The chain combines TRBV19 with TRBJ2-5; tentatively, D is TRBD2 (7 bases). The length of the CDR3 is 15 residues. CDR1 and CDR2 (germline): LNHDA, SQIVND (reference sequence). Deletions cut 5 bases from V and 4 bases from J, with 17 bases between. CDR3 protein: CASSVTRGGLETQYF. CDR3 sequence (DNA): TGTGCCAGTAGTGTTACGAGGGGGGGATTAGAGACCCAGTACTTC.

The rearrangement uses TRBV5-1 and TRBJ2-2; 13 bases are a match to TRBD2. Trimming at V came to 4 bases and at J to 8 bases, leaving 8 bases not matched to a gene. Germline CDR1 is SGHRS and CDR2 is YFSETQ. The CDR3 has 16 residues. The CDR3 spells CASSPRTSGGRGELFF. CDR3 coding DNA: TGCGCCAGCAGCCCACGGACTAGCGGGGGCAGGGGGGAGCTGTTTTTT.

The chain has TRBV28 and TRBJ1-1; 9 positions match TRBD1. The CDR3 spans 17 residues. Per the germline V gene, CDR1 is MDHEN and CDR2 is SYDVKM. V was pared by 2 bases and J by 6 bases, with 13 bases of the junction left unmatched. The DNA for the CDR3 is TGTGCCAGCAGTTTAGGGTACACAGGGGGCGAAGGCGCTGAAGCTTTCTTT. Translating gives CASSLGYTGGEGAEAFF.

The chain recombines TRBV7-2 with TRBJ2-5; TRBD2 aligns across 7 bases. Germline assignment: CDR1 SGHTA and CDR2 FQGNSA. V dropped 6 bases and J dropped 0; count of bases not matched to a gene: 7. The CDR3 has 15 residues. In DNA form, the CDR3 reads TGTGCCAGCAGTAGTAGGCGGGGGAACCAAGAGACCCAGTACTTC. Its protein product is CASSSRRGNQETQYF.

V is TRBV19 and J is TRBJ2-6; D not certain. V was clipped by 3 bases and J by 2 bases, with 11 bases between them. The germline V gene has CDR1 LNHDA and CDR2 SQIVND (reference sequence). The CDR3 has 16 amino acids. CDR3 in DNA: TGTGCCAGTAGTATTCCCTTGGGGACTGGGGCCAACGTCCTGACTTTC. Amino acid sequence: CASSIPLGTGANVLTF.

This clone was recorded only once. The genes are TRBV6-1 and TRBJ2-5; 7 bases align to TRBD1. V trimming: 6 bases; J trimming: 5 bases; junction bases outside the gene matches: 6. The germline gives CDR1 MNHNS, CDR2 SASEGT. The CDR3 runs to 13 residues. CDR3 DNA sequence: TGTGCCAGCAGAGGGACAGCCTGGGAGACCCAGTACTTC. It specifies CASRGTAWETQYF.

The CDR3 sequence is CASSLYRMPYEQFF. The CDR3 nucleotides are TGTGCCAGCAGCTTGTACAGGATGCCCTATGAGCAGTTCTTC. This chain connects TRBV5-8 to TRBJ2-1; possibly TRBD1 for D (5 bases). Trimming removed 1 base at V and 8 bases at J, with 13 bases between. This CDR3 region has 14 residues. Germline loops: CDR1 SGHTS, CDR2 YDEGEE.

J is TRBJ1-1 and V is TRBV28; D is unresolved. There are 16 residues in the CDR3. Germline CDR1 MDHEN, CDR2 SYDVKM. V lost 5 bases to trimming and J lost 1 base, with 17 bases between them. The CDR3 bases are TGTGCCAGCAGTCCCCGGGCGGGCCGCGAGAACACTGAAGCTTTCTTT. Translating gives CASSPRAGRENTEAFF.

The J gene is TRBJ2-3, the V gene TRBV25-1; 8 bases map to TRBD1. The length of the CDR3 is 16 residues. The V segment lost 6 bases and the J segment 6 bases; nucleotides outside the gene matches: 14. The V gene's germline CDR1 is MGHDK and CDR2 SYGVNS. The CDR3 coding sequence is TGTGCCAGCAGCATCGACAGGGGTGGGAATTGGGATACGCAGTATTTT. Translation gives CASSIDRGGNWDTQYF.

The chain employs TRBV18 and TRBJ2-7; TRBD1 might be the D (6 bases). The CDR3 runs to 15 residues. Germline lookup yields CDR1 KGHSH and CDR2 LQKENI. Trimming cost V 0 bases and J 2 bases, with 11 bases left between them. The CDR3 nucleotides are TGTGCCAGCTCACCACCAGGGGGTACCACCTACGAGCAGTACTTC. Its protein is CASSPPGGTTYEQYF. Supplemented by reference TRBV18 and TRBJ2-7, the full variable domain reads NAGVMQNPRHLVRRRGQEARLRCSPMKGHSHVYWYRQLPEEGLKFMVYLQKENIIDESGMPKERFSAEFPKEGPSILRIQQVVRGDSAAYFCASSPPGGTTYEQYFGPGTRLTVT.